Listed here are 20 T cell receptor beta chains from one sample, sequenced in a study of blood T cells in healthy people across ages. A second 7 to 11 cycle PCR used barcoded and J-beta primers. TCRdb independently ran MiXCR on the 5' RACE reads; one entry per CDR3 protein. The sample has some 1.5 million distinct CDR3 sequences; roughly 30% are singletons. Sequenced material: blood. Every receptor here comes from a woman aged 30 to 39 in good health.

This clonotype has more than one count but fewer than ten. This chain joins TRBV7-9 and TRBJ2-6; TRBD2 is a possible D gene (7 bases). Trimming pared 5 bases from V and 3 bases from J, leaving 17 bases between. The CDR3 totals 17 residues. CDR1 is SEHNR, CDR2 FQNEAQ, per germline (reference sequence). The CDR3 protein is CASSPSGGAVGANVLTF. DNA for the CDR3: TGTGCCAGCAGCCCATCTGGGGGGGCTGTTGGGGCCAACGTCCTGACTTTC.

There are many counts of this clonotype. In DNA, the CDR3 is TGTGCCAGCAGTGTCGGACAGGGGAGAATTCAGTACTTC. It is translated as CASSVGQGRIQYF. The rearrangement uses TRBV6-6 and TRBJ2-4, with TRBD1 matching 9 bases. The V and J ends lost 5 bases and 10 bases, in that order; junction bases with no gene match: 6. From germline, CDR1 is MNHNY and CDR2 SVGAGI (reference sequence). This CDR3 comprises 13 residues.

Turning to this clonotype: This could be a read error, since a much larger clone is one nucleotide away. The genes are TRBV10-3 and TRBJ2-1, with D maybe TRBD2 (6 bases). Germline V gives CDR1 ENHRY, CDR2 SYGVKD. This CDR3 region has 15 residues. Trimming took off 7 bases at V and 7 bases at J, with 20 bases between the two ends. CDR3 DNA sequence: TGTGCCATCACCCAACTAGTGGGAGGTCAAAATGAGCAGTTCTTC. Translated: CAITQLVGGQNEQFF.

As for this clonotype: A read error is possible here, since a much larger clone lies one base away. V gene TRBV5-1 combines with J gene TRBJ2-7, with D possibly matching TRBD2 (5 bases). V was cut by 0 bases and J by 7 bases, with 17 bases left in between. The CDR3 loop spans 15 amino acids. Germline CDR1 and CDR2: SGHRS and YFSETQ. Here the CDR3 reads CASSLALTRSSEQYF. The CDR3 DNA reads as TGCGCCAGCAGCTTGGCCCTCACTAGGTCGAGTGAGCAGTACTTC.

The rearrangement links TRBV12-3 or TRBV12-4 to TRBJ1-6; the D is unclear. The CDR3 contains 14 residues. The V end lost 1 base, the J end lost 8 bases, and 9 bases lay between the germline ends. The CDR3 spells CASSLVGSDSPLHF. Written as DNA, the CDR3 is TGTGCCAGCAGTTTAGTGGGCAGCGATTCACCCCTCCACTTT.

This clonotype came up a few times. The chain carries TRBV20-1 and TRBJ2-2; D gene unclear. The CDR3 totals 13 residues. V was clipped by 6 bases and J by 1 base, with 9 bases between them. Looked up from germline, CDR1 is DFQATT and CDR2 is SNEGSKA (reference sequence). CDR3 amino acids: CSATQENTGELFF. CDR3 DNA: TGCAGTGCCACCCAGGAGAACACCGGGGAGCTGTTTTTT.

J is TRBJ2-3 and V is TRBV7-2; 7 bases agree with TRBD2. This CDR3 is built from 14 residues. Germline-derived CDR1 and CDR2 are SGHTA and FQGNSA. V shed 2 bases and J 4 bases; nucleotides not matched to a gene: 3. CDR3 residues: CASSLTSASDTQYF. In DNA, the CDR3 is TGTGCCAGCAGCTTAACTAGCGCGTCAGATACGCAGTATTTT. Full variable domain (missing parts from reference TRBV7-2 and TRBJ2-3): GAGVSQSPSNKVTEKGKDVELRCDPISGHTALYWYRQSLGQGLEFLIYFQGNSAPDKSGLPSDRFSAERTGGSVSTLTIQRTQQEDSAVYLCASSLTSASDTQYFGPGTRLTVL.

This chain joins TRBV7-9 and TRBJ2-2; D is undetermined. The V end was cut by 5 bases, the J end by 4 bases, with 8 bases between. This CDR3 is 13 amino acids long. From germline, CDR1 is SEHNR and CDR2 FQNEAQ (reference sequence). Here the CDR3 DNA reads TGTGCCAGCAGCAGAACAGCCACCGGGGAGCTGTTTTTT. Translating gives CASSRTATGELFF.

Note on this clonotype: Possible read error: a much larger clone is one base away. The chain joins TRBV5-1 to TRBJ1-5; no clear D gene. The length of the CDR3 is 14 residues. The V end lost 0 bases, the J end lost 0 bases, and 4 bases lay between the germline ends. In germline, CDR1 is SGHRS, CDR2 YFSETQ. Here the CDR3 reads CASSLDISNQPQHF. CDR3 in DNA: TGCGCCAGCAGCTTGGACATTAGCAATCAGCCCCAGCATTTT. Full variable domain (rest looked up from reference TRBV5-1 and TRBJ1-5): KAGVTQTPRYLIKTRGQQVTLSCSPISGHRSVSWYQQTPGQGLQFLFEYFSETQRNKGNFPGRFSGRQFSNSRSEMNVSTLELGDSALYLCASSLDISNQPQHFGDGTRLSIL.

This chain connects TRBV18 to TRBJ2-5; D unresolved. The CDR3 sequence is 13 residues long. Trimming removed 1 base from V and 11 bases from J, with 14 bases in between. Germline CDR1 reads KGHSH; CDR2 reads LQKENI. The CDR3, as DNA: TGTGCCAGCTCACCACGGGTCAACAATGAGCAGTACTTC. This encodes CASSPRVNNEQYF. Based on the CDR3 plus reference TRBV18 and TRBJ2-5, the full variable domain is NAGVMQNPRHLVRRRGQEARLRCSPMKGHSHVYWYRQLPEEGLKFMVYLQKENIIDESGMPKERFSAEFPKEGPSILRIQQVVRGDSAAYFCASSPRVNNEQYFGPGTRLLVL.

This clonotype came up a few times. The V call is TRBV2, the J call TRBJ1-2; 7 positions agree with TRBD1. This CDR3 has 14 amino acids. The V gene end was trimmed by 9 bases and the J gene end by 6 bases; junction bases not matched to a gene: 13. From germline, CDR1 is SNHLY and CDR2 FYNNEI. The CDR3 DNA is TGTGCCAGTCTGTTCGTGACAGGGCTCAATGGCTACACCTTC. Protein sequence: CASLFVTGLNGYTF.

V usage is TRBV6-5 and J usage is TRBJ1-1, with 8 bases fitting TRBD1. Germline values: CDR1 MNHEY, CDR2 SVGAGI. The V gene end was trimmed by 7 bases and the J gene end by 7 bases; junction bases not matched to a gene: 8. The CDR3 is 13 residues long. The CDR3 sequence: CASNTQGAGEAFF. CDR3 in DNA: TGTGCCAGCAATACTCAGGGGGCCGGTGAAGCTTTCTTT.

V gene TRBV7-3 combines with J gene TRBJ1-2; D may be TRBD1 (5 bases). Trimming pared 5 bases from V and 5 bases from J, leaving 18 bases between. CDR1 SGHTA and CDR2 FQGTGA come from the germline V gene. This CDR3 has 15 residues. In nucleotides, the CDR3 is TGTGCCAGCAGCCAACCGGGACGGGGCGATTATGGCTACACCTTC. Residues: CASSQPGRGDYGYTF. The complete variable domain, with remaining parts taken from reference TRBV7-3 and TRBJ1-2, reads GAGVSQTPSNKVTEKGKYVELRCDPISGHTALYWYRQSLGQGPEFLIYFQGTGAADDSGLPNDRFFAVRPEGSVSTLKIQRTERGDSAVYLCASSQPGRGDYGYTFGSGTRLTVV.

The chain uses TRBV4-1 and TRBJ1-2; D unresolved. The CDR3 contains 14 residues. Germline V gene sequence: CDR1 MGHRA, CDR2 YSYEKL. Trimming stripped 4 bases from V and 3 bases from J, with 12 bases between. The CDR3 sequence is CASSLDKGDYGYTF. CDR3 nucleotides: TGCGCCAGCAGCCTTGACAAGGGAGACTATGGCTACACCTTC.

In this sample, this clonotype turned up a few times. V gene TRBV12-3 or TRBV12-4 combines with J gene TRBJ1-1; possibly TRBD1 for D (6 bases). V was trimmed by 7 bases and J by 4 bases, leaving 16 bases between them. This CDR3 has 14 residues. CDR3 coding DNA: TGTGCCAGCACCTTGATGACAGGCCCCACTGAAGCTTTCTTT. Translation: CASTLMTGPTEAFF.

This clonotype occurred many times. The CDR3 reads CASSPTSGFSSYNEQFF. CDR3 in DNA: TGTGCCAGCAGCCCTACTAGCGGGTTTAGCTCCTACAATGAGCAGTTCTTC. The chain is built from TRBV7-6 and TRBJ2-1; 9 bases line up with TRBD2. Germline V gene lookup returns CDR1 SGHVS and CDR2 FNYEAQ. The CDR3 extends over 17 amino acids. J lost 0 bases, V lost 5 bases, and 8 bases had no gene match.

V and J are TRBV29-1 and TRBJ1-2; TRBD1 agrees at 12 bases. CDR1 is SQVTM and CDR2 is ANQGSEA in the germline V gene. This CDR3 spans 17 amino acids. With 4 bases clipped from V and 4 bases from J, the junction kept 13 bases outside the gene matches. The CDR3: CSVGPGTGGPRGYGYTF. The CDR3 DNA follows: TGCAGCGTTGGGCCTGGGACAGGGGGCCCCCGCGGCTATGGCTACACCTTC.

There are many counts of this clonotype. This chain joins TRBV7-2 and TRBJ2-7, with D possibly being TRBD2 (6 bases). The CDR3 consists of 14 residues. Germline V gene lookup returns CDR1 SGHTA and CDR2 FQGNSA. With 5 bases removed from V and 5 bases from J, the gap between germline ends came to 16 bases. Here the CDR3 DNA reads TGTGCCAGCAGCCCTCCCTTTTCTAGCGACGAGCAGTACTTC. Protein sequence: CASSPPFSSDEQYF. The full variable domain, its missing parts supplied by reference TRBV7-2 and TRBJ2-7, is GAGVSQSPSNKVTEKGKDVELRCDPISGHTALYWYRQSLGQGLEFLIYFQGNSAPDKSGLPSDRFSAERTGGSVSTLTIQRTQQEDSAVYLCASSPPFSSDEQYFGPGTRLTVT.

The rearrangement links TRBV12-3 or TRBV12-4 to TRBJ2-4; D is uncertain. V was cut by 1 base and J by 8 bases, with 3 bases left in between. CDR3 size: 11 residues. CDR3 sequence (DNA): TGTGCCAGCAGTTTAGAGGACATTCAGTACTTC. It is translated as CASSLEDIQYF.

V gene TRBV29-1 combines with J gene TRBJ1-3, with D maybe TRBD1 (5 bases). Germline V gives CDR1 SQVTM, CDR2 ANQGSEA. The CDR3 extends over 13 amino acids. Trimming took 6 bases from V and 2 from J, leaving 11 bases between them. The CDR3 sequence: CSVLRDPGNTIYF. CDR3 bases: TGCAGCGTGCTCCGGGACCCTGGAAACACCATATATTTT.